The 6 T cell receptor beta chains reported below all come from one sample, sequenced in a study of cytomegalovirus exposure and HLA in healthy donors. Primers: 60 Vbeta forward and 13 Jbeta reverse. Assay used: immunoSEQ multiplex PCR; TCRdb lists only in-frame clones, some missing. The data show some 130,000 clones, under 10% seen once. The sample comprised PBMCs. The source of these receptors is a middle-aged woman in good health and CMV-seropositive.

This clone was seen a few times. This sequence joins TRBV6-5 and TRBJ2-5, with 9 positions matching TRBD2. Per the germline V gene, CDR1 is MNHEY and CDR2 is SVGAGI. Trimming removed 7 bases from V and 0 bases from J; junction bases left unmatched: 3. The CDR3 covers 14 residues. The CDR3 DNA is TGTGCCAGCAAGACTAGCGGTTACCAAGAGACCCAGTACTTC. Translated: CASKTSGYQETQYF.

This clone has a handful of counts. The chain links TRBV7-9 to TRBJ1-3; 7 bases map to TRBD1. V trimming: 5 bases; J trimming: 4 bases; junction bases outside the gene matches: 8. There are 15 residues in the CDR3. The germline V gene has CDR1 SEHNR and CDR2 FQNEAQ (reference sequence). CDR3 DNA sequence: TGTGCCAGCAGCCCCCAAACAGGGGCCGGAAACACCATATATTTT. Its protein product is CASSPQTGAGNTIYF. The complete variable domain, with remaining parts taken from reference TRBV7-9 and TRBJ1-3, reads DTGVSQNPRHKITKRGQNVTFRCDPISEHNRLYWYRQTLGQGPEFLTYFQNEAQLEKSRLLSDRFSAERPKGSFSTLEIQRTEQGDSAMYLCASSPQTGAGNTIYFGEGSWLTVV.

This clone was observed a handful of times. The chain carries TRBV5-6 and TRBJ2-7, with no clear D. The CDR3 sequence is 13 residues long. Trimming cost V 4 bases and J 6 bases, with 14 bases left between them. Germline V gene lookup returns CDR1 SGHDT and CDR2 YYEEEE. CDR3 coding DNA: TGTGCCAGCAGCCGTTGGGTGGGCAGCGAGCAGTACTTC. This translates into CASSRWVGSEQYF. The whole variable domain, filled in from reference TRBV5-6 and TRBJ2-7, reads DAGVTQSPTHLIKTRGQQVTLRCSPKSGHDTVSWYQQALGQGPQFIFQYYEEEERQRGNFPDRFSGHQFPNYSSELNVNALLLGDSALYLCASSRWVGSEQYFGPGTRLTVT.

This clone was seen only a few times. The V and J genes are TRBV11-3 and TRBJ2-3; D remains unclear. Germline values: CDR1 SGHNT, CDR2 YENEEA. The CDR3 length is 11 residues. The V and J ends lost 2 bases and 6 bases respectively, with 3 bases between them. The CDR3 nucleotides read TGTGCCAGCAGCTTACGGGATACGCAGTATTTT. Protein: CASSLRDTQYF.

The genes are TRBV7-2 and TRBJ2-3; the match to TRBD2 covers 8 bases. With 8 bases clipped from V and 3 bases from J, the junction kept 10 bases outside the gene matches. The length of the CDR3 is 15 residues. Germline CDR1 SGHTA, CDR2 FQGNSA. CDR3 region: CASADGGARTDTQYF. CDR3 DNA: TGTGCCAGCGCTGACGGGGGGGCGAGAACAGATACGCAGTATTTT. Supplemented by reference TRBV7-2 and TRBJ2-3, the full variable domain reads GAGVSQSPSNKVTEKGKDVELRCDPISGHTALYWYRQSLGQGLEFLIYFQGNSAPDKSGLPSDRFSAERTGGSVSTLTIQRTQQEDSAVYLCASADGGARTDTQYFGPGTRLTVL.

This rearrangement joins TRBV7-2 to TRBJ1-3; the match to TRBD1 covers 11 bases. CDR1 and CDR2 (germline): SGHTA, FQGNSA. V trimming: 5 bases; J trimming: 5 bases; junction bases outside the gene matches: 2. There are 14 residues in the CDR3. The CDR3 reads CASSADRGRNTIYF. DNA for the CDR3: TGTGCCAGCAGCGCGGACAGGGGGCGAAACACCATATATTTT.